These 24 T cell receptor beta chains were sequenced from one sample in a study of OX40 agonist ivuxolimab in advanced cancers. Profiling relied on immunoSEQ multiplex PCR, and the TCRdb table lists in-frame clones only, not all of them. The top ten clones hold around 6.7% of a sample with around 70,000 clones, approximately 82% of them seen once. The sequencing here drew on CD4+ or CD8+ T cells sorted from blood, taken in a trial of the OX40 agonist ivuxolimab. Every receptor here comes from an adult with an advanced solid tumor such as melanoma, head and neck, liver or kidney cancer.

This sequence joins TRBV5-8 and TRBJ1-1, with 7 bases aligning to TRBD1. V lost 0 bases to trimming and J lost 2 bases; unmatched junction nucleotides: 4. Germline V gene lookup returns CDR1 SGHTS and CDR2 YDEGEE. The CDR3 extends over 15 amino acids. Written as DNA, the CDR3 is TGTGCCAGCAGCTTGGGCGACAGGGTTAACACTGAAGCTTTCTTT. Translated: CASSLGDRVNTEAFF.

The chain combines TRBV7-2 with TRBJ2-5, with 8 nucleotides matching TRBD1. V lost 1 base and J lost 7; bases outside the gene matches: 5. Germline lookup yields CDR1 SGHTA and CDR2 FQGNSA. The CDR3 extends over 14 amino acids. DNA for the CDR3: TGTGCCAGCAGCTTAGGACAGGGGTTCGTGACCCAGTACTTC. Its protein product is CASSLGQGFVTQYF.

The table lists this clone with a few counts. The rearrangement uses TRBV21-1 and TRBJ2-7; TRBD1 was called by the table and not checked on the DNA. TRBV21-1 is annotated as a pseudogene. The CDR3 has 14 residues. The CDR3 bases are TGTGCCAGCAGCACTGGGACAGGGGCAGGCGAGCAGTACTTC. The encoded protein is CASSTGTGAGEQYF.

CDR3 sequence (DNA): TGTGCCAGCTCACCATCCCGGGATTCCTACGAGCAGTACTTC. Translation gives CASSPSRDSYEQYF. V gene TRBV18 combines with J gene TRBJ2-7, with a weak D call TRBD2 (5 bases). V lost 2 bases and J lost 1, with 9 bases in between. Germline V CDR1 and CDR2: KGHSH, LQKENI. The CDR3 runs 14 residues.

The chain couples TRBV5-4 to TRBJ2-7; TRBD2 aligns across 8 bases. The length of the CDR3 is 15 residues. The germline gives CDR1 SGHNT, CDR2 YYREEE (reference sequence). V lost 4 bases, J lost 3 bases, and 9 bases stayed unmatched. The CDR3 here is CASSKIAGSDYEQYF. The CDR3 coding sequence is TGTGCCAGCAGCAAAATAGCGGGATCGGACTACGAGCAGTACTTC.

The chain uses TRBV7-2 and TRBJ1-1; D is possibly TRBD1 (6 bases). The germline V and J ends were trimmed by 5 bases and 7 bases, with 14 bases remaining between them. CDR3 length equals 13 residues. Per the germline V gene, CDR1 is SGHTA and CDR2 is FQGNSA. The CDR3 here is CASSPGGGFEAFF. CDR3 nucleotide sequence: TGTGCCAGCAGCCCTGGGGGCGGGTTTGAAGCTTTCTTT.

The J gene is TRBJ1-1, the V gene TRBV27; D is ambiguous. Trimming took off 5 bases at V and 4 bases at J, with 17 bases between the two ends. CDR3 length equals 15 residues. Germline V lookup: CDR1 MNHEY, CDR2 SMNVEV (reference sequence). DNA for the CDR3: TGTGCCAGCAGTCTTCTGCCAAGCTTGGGCACTGAAGCTTTCTTT. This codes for CASSLLPSLGTEAFF.

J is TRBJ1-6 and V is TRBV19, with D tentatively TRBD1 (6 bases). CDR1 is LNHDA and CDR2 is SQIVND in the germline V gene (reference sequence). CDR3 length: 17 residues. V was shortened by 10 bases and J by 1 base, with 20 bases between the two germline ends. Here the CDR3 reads CATATGGGRSYNSPLHF. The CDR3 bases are TGTGCCACCGCAACCGGAGGGGGGAGATCCTATAATTCACCCCTCCACTTT. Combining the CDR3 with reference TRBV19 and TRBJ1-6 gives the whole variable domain DGGITQSPKYLFRKEGQNVTLSCEQNLNHDAMYWYRQDPGQGLRLIYYSQIVNDFQKGDIAEGYSVSREKKESFPLTVTSAQKNPTAFYLCATATGGGRSYNSPLHFGNGTRLTVT.

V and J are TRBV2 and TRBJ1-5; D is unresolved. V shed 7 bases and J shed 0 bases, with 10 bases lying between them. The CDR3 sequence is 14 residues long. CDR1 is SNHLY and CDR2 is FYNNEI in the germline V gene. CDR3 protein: CASTSTNSNQPQHF. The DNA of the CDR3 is TGTGCCAGCACAAGTACAAATAGCAATCAGCCCCAGCATTTT. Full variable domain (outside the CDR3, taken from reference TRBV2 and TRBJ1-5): EPEVTQTPSHQVTQMGQEVILRCVPISNHLYFYWYRQILGQKVEFLVSFYNNEISEKSEIFDDQFSVERPDGSNFTLKIRSTKLEDSAMYFCASTSTNSNQPQHFGDGTRLSIL.

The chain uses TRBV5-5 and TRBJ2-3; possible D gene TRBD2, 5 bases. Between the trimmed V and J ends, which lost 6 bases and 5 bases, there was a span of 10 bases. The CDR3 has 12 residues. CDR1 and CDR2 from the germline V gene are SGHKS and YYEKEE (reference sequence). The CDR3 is CASTRGGDTQYF. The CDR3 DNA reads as TGTGCCAGCACCCGTGGAGGAGATACGCAGTATTTT.

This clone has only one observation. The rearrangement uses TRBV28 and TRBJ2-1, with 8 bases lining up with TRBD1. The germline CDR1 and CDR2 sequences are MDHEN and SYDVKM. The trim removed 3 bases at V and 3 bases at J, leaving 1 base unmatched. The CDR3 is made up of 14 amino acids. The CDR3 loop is CASSLGQDYNEQFF. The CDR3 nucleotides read TGTGCCAGCAGTTTGGGACAGGACTACAATGAGCAGTTCTTC.

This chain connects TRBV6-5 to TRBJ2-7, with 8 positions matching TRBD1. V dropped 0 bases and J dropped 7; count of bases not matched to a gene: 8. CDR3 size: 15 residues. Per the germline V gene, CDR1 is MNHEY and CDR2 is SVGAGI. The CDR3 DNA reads TGTGCCAGCAGTTACTCCGCCGGGACAGGAGGTGAGCAGTACTTC. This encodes CASSYSAGTGGEQYF.

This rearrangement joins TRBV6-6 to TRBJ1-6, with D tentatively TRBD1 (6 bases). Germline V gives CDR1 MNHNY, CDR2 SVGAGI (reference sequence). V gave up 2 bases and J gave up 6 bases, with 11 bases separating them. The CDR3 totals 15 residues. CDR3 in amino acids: CASSYGGAGNSPLHF. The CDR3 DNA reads TGTGCCAGCAGTTACGGGGGGGCGGGTAATTCACCCCTCCACTTT.

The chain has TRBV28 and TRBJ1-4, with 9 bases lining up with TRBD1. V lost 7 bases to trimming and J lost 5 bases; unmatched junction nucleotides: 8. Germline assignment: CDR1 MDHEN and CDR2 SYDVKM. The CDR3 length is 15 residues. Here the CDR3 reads CASTAAGQGNEKLFF. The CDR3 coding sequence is TGTGCCAGCACCGCCGCGGGACAGGGAAATGAAAAACTGTTTTTT.

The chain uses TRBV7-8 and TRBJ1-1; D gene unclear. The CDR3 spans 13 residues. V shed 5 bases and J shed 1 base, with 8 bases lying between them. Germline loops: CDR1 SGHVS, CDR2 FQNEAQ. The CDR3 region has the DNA TGTGCCAGCAGCGTGGCCTCGAACACTGAAGCTTTCTTT. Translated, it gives CASSVASNTEAFF.

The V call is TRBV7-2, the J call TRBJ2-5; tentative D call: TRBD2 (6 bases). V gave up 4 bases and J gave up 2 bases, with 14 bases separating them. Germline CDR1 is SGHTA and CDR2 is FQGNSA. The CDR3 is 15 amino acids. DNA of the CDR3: TGTGCCAGCAGCTGGAGCCGGGACTTACAAGAGACCCAGTACTTC. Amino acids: CASSWSRDLQETQYF.

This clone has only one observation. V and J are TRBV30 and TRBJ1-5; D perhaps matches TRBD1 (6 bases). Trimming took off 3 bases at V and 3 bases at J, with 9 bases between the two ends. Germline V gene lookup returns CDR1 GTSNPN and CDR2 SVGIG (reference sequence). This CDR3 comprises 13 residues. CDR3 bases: TGTGCCTGGAGCAGGGACATCAATCAGCCCCAGCATTTT. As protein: CAWSRDINQPQHF.

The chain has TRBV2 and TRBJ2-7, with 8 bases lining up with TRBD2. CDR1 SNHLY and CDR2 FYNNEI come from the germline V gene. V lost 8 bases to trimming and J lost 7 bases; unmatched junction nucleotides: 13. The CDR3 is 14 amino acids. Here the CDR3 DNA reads TGTGCCAGCGGAGGGCCAGCGGGAGAAGGGGAGCAGTACTTC. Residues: CASGGPAGEGEQYF.

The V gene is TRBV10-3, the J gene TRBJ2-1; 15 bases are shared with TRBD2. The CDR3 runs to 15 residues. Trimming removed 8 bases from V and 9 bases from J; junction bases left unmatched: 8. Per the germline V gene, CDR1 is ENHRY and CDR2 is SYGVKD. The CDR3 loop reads CAIGGLAGGVAEQFF. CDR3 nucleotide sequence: TGTGCCATCGGCGGACTAGCGGGAGGGGTGGCTGAGCAGTTCTTC.

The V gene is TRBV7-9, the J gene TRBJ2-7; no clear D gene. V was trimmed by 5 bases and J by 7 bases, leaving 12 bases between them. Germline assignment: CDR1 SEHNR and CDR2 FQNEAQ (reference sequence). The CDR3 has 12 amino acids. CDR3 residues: CASSRGTREQYF. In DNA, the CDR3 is TGTGCCAGCAGCCGAGGTACCCGGGAGCAGTACTTC. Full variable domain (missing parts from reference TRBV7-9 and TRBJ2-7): DTGVSQNPRHKITKRGQNVTFRCDPISEHNRLYWYRQTLGQGPEFLTYFQNEAQLEKSRLLSDRFSAERPKGSFSTLEIQRTEQGDSAMYLCASSRGTREQYFGPGTRLTVT.

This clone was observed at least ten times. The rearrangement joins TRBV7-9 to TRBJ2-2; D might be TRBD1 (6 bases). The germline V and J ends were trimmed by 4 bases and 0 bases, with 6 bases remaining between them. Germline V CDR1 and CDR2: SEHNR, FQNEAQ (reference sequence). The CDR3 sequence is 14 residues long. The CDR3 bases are TGTGCCAGCAGCTGGGACACGAACACCGGGGAGCTGTTTTTT. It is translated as CASSWDTNTGELFF.

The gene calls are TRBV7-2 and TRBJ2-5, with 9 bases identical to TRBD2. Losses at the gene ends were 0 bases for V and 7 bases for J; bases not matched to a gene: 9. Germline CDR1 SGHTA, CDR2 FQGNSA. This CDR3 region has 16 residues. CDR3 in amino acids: CASSLAPGLALATQYF. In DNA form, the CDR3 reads TGTGCCAGCAGCTTAGCGCCGGGACTAGCTTTGGCGACCCAGTACTTC.

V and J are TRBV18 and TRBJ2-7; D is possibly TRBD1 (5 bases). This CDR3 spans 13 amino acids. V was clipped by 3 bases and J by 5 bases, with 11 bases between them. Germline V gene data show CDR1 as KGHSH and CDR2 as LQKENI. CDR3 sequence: CASSPRVADEQYV. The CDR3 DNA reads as TGTGCCAGCTCACCCAGGGTTGCTGACGAGCAGTACGTC.

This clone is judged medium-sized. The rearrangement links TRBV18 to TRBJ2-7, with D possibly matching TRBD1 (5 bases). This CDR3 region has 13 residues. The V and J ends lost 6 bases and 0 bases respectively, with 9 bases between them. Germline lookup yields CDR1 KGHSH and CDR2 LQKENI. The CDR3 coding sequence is TGTGCCAGCTCGCCCGACAGCTCCTACGAGCAGTACTTC. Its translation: CASSPDSSYEQYF.